This T cell receptor beta chain was obtained from a study of vaccination effects on CD4 cells after COVID-19. At the level of the study: Sampling occurred 16 days and one week pre-vaccination in a couple of convalescent patients. General study findings and limits: Most post-vaccine spike-reactive clones in convalescents were new, not infection-derived. Substantial clonal contraction characterized both infection- and vaccine-induced clones late after vaccination.

Using immunoSEQ multiplex PCR, the repertoire was profiled, and TCRdb retains in-frame clones only, with some absent. This sample has 55,000 to 90,000 clones, with 65% to 85% found just once. Points on this clone: The antigen is undetermined.

CDR1 is ENHRY and CDR2 is SYGVKD in the germline V gene. The CDR3 has 13 residues. Deletions cut 9 bases from V and 2 bases from J, with 11 bases between. Antigen-specific CD4+ T cells were first expanded with viral peptide pools by the ViraFEST assay and only then sequenced. An approximately ten-day culture period preceded the isolation of CD4+ T cells. It was between March and December 2020 that the person had a SARS-CoV-2 infection confirmed by PCR. The sequence was collected from a human donor who had a prior SARS-CoV-2 infection. Here the sequenced sample was CD4+ T cells from PBMCs cultured with HIV peptides, taken before COVID-19 vaccination. Subset of the sample: HIV-1 Nef peptide pool negative control/reference culture. The chain joins TRBV10-3 to TRBJ1-3; the D gene is possibly TRBD1 (6 bases). The CDR3 sequence: CAIAGGTGNTIYF. The CDR3 coding sequence is TGTGCCATAGCCGGGGGCACTGGAAACACCATATATTTT.